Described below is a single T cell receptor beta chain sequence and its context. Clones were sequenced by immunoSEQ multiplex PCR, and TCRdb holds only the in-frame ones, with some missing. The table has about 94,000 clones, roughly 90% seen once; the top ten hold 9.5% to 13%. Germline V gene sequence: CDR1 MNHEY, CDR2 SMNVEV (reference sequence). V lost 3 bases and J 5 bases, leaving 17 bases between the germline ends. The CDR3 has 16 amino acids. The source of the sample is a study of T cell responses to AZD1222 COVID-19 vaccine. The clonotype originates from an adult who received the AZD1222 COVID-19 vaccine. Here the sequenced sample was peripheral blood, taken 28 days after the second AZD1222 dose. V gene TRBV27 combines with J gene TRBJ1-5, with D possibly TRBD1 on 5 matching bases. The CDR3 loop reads CASSFLGPQLDQPQHF. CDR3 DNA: TGTGCCAGCAGTTTTCTGGGGCCGCAGTTAGATCAGCCCCAGCATTTT.